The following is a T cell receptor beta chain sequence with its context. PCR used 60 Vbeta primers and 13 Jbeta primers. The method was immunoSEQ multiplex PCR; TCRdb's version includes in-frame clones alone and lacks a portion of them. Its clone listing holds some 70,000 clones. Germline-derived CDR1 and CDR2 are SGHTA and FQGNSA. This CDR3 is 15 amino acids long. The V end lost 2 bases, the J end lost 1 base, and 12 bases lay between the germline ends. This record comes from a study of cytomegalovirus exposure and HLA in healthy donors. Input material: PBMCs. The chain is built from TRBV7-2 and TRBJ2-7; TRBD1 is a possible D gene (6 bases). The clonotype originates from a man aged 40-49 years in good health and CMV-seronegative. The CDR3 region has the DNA TGTGCCAGCAGCTTATTCCAGGGGAAATCCTACGAGCAGTACTTC. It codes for CASSLFQGKSYEQYF.